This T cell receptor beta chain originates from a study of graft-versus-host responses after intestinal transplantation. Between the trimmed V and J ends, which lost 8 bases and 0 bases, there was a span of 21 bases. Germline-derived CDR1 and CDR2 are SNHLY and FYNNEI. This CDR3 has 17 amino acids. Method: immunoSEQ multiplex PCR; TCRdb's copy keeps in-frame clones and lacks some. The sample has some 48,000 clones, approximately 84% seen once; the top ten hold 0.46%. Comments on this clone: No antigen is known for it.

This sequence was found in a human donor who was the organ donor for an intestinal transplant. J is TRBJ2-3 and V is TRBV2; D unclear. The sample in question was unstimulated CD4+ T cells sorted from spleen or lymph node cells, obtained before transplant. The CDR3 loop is CASAVERTMLSTDTQYF. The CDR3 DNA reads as TGTGCCAGCGCCGTTGAGAGGACGATGCTTAGCACAGATACGCAGTATTTT. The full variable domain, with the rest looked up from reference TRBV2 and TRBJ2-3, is EPEVTQTPSHQVTQMGQEVILRCVPISNHLYFYWYRQILGQKVEFLVSFYNNEISEKSEIFDDQFSVERPDGSNFTLKIRSTKLEDSAMYFCASAVERTMLSTDTQYFGPGTRLTVL.